This T cell receptor (beta chain) was sequenced in a study of blood T cell repertoires in COVID-19. Across the study: There were acute and convalescent COVID-19 samples, and they came from the United States, Italy and Spain.

Original handling: From reference gene primer amplification, estimates of nucleated cell counts were derived. The protocol was immunoSEQ multiplex PCR, while the TCRdb copy is restricted to in-frame clones and leaves out a portion. V, J and clone size reflect that table, while D and trimming were determined from the DNA. The repertoire has more than 100,000 clones, 84% of them found once; the top ten carry more than 1.2%. The CDR3 is 12 residues long. V was trimmed by 5 bases and J by 5 bases, leaving 10 bases between them. Sequenced sample: peripheral blood. J is TRBJ2-7 and V is TRBV12-3 or TRBV12-4; D gene uncertain. The sequence was collected from a man in his 60s with acute or convalescent COVID-19. CDR3 DNA sequence: TGTGCCAGCAGTCAATCTGGCAACGAGCAGTACTTC. Amino acids: CASSQSGNEQYF.